A single sample gave rise to the 9 T cell receptor beta chains below, sequenced in a study of blood T cells in healthy people across ages. PCR was performed a second time for about 7 to 12 cycles using a sample-barcoded 5' primer and a J-beta primer mix. TCRdb reprocessed the 5' RACE reads with MiXCR, giving one entry per CDR3 protein. The table has over a million distinct CDR3 sequences, approximately 43% seen once. Specimen: blood. The receptors were gathered from a young woman in good health.

V is TRBV11-2 and J is TRBJ1-4; 9 bases agree with TRBD1. Looked up from germline, CDR1 is SGHAT and CDR2 is FQNNGV. The J segment lost 8 bases and the V segment lost 2 bases, leaving 9 bases of the junction unmatched. CDR3 length equals 16 residues. CDR3 region: CASSLRRGQGGEKLFF. In DNA, the CDR3 is TGTGCCAGCAGCTTACGAAGGGGACAGGGCGGAGAAAAACTGTTTTTT.

A remark on this clonotype: This may be a read error: a much more frequent sequence differs by one nucleotide. The chain has TRBV4-2 and TRBJ2-7; unclear D gene. Trimming took 3 bases from V and 2 from J, leaving 14 bases between them. In germline, CDR1 is LGHNA, CDR2 YNFKEQ. This CDR3 is 15 amino acids long. CDR3 protein: CASSQRSESPYEQYF. Here the CDR3 DNA reads TGTGCCAGCAGCCAGAGGTCAGAAAGTCCCTACGAGCAGTACTTC.

This sequence joins TRBV4-3 and TRBJ2-7, with D perhaps assigned TRBD1 or TRBD2 (5 bases each). Germline CDR1 and CDR2: LGHNA and YSLEER. The CDR3 covers 18 residues. Trimming shortened V by 0 bases and J by 0 bases, and 18 bases separated the two germline ends. CDR3 sequence reads: CASSQEPLGTVSSYEQYF. The CDR3 DNA reads as TGCGCCAGCAGCCAAGAGCCCCTCGGGACCGTGAGCTCCTACGAGCAGTACTTC.

J is TRBJ1-1 and V is TRBV7-2; the D is unclear. Germline lookup yields CDR1 SGHTA and CDR2 FQGNSA. CDR3 size: 15 residues. The V end lost 8 bases, the J end lost 0 bases, and 16 bases lay between the germline ends. Written as DNA, the CDR3 is TGTGCCAGCCGTTATCACCAGGCCGTGAACACTGAAGCTTTCTTT. It is translated as CASRYHQAVNTEAFF.

The genes are TRBV10-3 and TRBJ2-7; D is ambiguous. Trimming took off 1 base at V and 3 bases at J, with 10 bases between the two ends. Germline CDR1 reads ENHRY; CDR2 reads SYGVKD. The CDR3 is made up of 14 amino acids. This CDR3 is CAISEFYRGYEQYF. The CDR3, as DNA: TGTGCCATCAGTGAGTTTTACCGTGGCTACGAGCAGTACTTC.

In regard to this clonotype: The junction departs from germline at one end; a sequencing error may be responsible. The chain uses TRBV3-1 and TRBJ2-5; possibly TRBD2 for D (6 bases). The DNA matches TRBJ2-1 better at its end, which makes the J call doubtful. The CDR3 length is 16 residues. The germline V gene encodes CDR1 LGHDT and CDR2 YNNKEL (reference sequence). The CDR3 region has the DNA TGCGCCAGCAGCCAAGTGAATAGCGGTCCTCAAGAGACCCAGTTCTTC. Translation: CASSQVNSGPQETQFF.

About this clonotype itself: Being one base from a much bigger clone, this may be a read error. The CDR3 DNA is TGTGCCAGCAGCCCCGGGACGGAAAGGCAGTTCTTC. Its protein is CASSPGTERQFF. V usage is TRBV6-6 and J usage is TRBJ2-1; perhaps D is TRBD1 or TRBD2 (5 bases each). V was clipped by 6 bases and J by 12 bases, with 15 bases between them. Per the germline V gene, CDR1 is MNHNY and CDR2 is SVGAGI (reference sequence). The length of the CDR3 is 12 residues.

This clonotype was detected only a few times. This chain links TRBV6-5 with TRBJ2-3; 7 bases align to TRBD2. The CDR3 is 16 amino acids. Germline V gene data show CDR1 as MNHEY and CDR2 as SVGAGI. The V and J ends lost 0 bases and 3 bases, in that order; junction bases with no gene match: 6. Here the CDR3 reads CASSYSFQGGTDTQYF. CDR3 sequence (DNA): TGTGCCAGCAGTTACTCTTTCCAGGGAGGGACAGATACGCAGTATTTT.

The rearrangement links TRBV6-5 to TRBJ2-2; 7 bases fit TRBD2. The CDR3 loop spans 15 amino acids. CDR1 and CDR2 from the germline V gene are MNHEY and SVGAGI. The junction had 3 bases not matched to a gene; V was cut back by 5 bases and J by 0 bases. CDR3 residues: CASSKGLANTGELFF. The CDR3 nucleotides read TGTGCCAGCAGTAAAGGACTAGCGAACACCGGGGAGCTGTTTTTT.